The rows below give T cell receptor beta chains drawn from one sample of a study of CD8 T cells in Susac syndrome. TCRdb called the immunoSEQ multiplex PCR reads again in MiXCR, with one record for every CDR3 protein. Here the sample spans roughly 110,000 distinct CDR3 sequences, about nine tenths being singletons. Sequenced sample: CD4+ T cells from PBMCs. Receptor source: a human donor in good health. Each CDR3 is given with its conserved first and last residue. The order of the fields is V gene, CDR3 length, D gene, clone size, J gene, CDR3 protein, CDR3 DNA. The D gene is left open where the match is weak. Clone size, where shown, is once, few, many, or a class for clones that have expanded.

TRBV12-5	14	-	-	TRBJ1-1	CASGLATGSSLAFF	TGTGCTAGTGGTTTGGCCACAGGGTCCTCTCTGGCTTTCTTT
TRBV20-1	16	-	-	TRBJ2-2	CSARGPGTSNTGELFF	TGCAGTGCTAGAGGACCCGGGACCTCGAACACCGGGGAGCTGTTTTTT
TRBV29-1	13	-	-	TRBJ1-2	CSVEQGRIYGYTF	TGCAGCGTTGAACAGGGGCGGATCTATGGCTACACCTTC
TRBV7-8	13	-	few	TRBJ2-7	CASSPSFIYEQYF	TGTGCCAGCAGCCCATCTTTTATCTACGAGCAGTACTTC
TRBV29-1	14	TRBD1	once	TRBJ1-3	CSVGQGISGNTIYF	TGCAGCGTTGGACAGGGCATCTCTGGAAACACCATATATTTT
TRBV24-1	13	-	-	TRBJ2-1	CATSDPNRYEQFF	TGTGCCACCAGTGACCCTAACAGGTATGAGCAGTTCTTC
TRBV4-2	16	-	-	TRBJ2-3	CASSQDDKSGTDTQYF	TGTGCCAGCAGCCAAGATGATAAGTCGGGCACAGATACGCAGTATTTT
TRBV5-6	16	TRBD1	-	TRBJ2-2	CASSLPGQQNTGELFF	TGTGCCAGCAGCTTGCCGGGACAGCAGAACACCGGGGAGCTGTTTTTT
TRBV27	15	-	-	TRBJ1-2	CASSLRTGHNYGYTF	TGTGCCAGCAGTTTAAGGACCGGGCATAACTATGGCTACACCTTC
TRBV6-2/TRBV6-3	12	-	once	TRBJ1-6	CASRFIDSPLHF	TGTGCCAGCAGGTTTATCGATTCACCCCTCCACTTT
TRBV20-1	15	-	-	TRBJ1-1	CSAPLQGTSDTEAFF	TGCAGTGCTCCCCTCCAGGGAACATCGGACACTGAAGCTTTCTTT
TRBV2	14	TRBD2	-	TRBJ2-1	CASSEDGRIDEQFF	TGTGCCAGCAGTGAAGACGGGAGGATCGATGAGCAGTTCTTC
TRBV29-1	13	TRBD1	-	TRBJ1-2	CSASDRGNYGYTF	TGCAGCGCCTCGGACAGGGGGAACTATGGCTACACCTTC
TRBV4-3	12	-	-	TRBJ2-2	CASSHPQGELFF	TGCGCCAGCAGCCATCCGCAGGGGGAGCTGTTTTTT
TRBV5-1	13	TRBD2	-	TRBJ2-1	CASSPAGVGEQFF	TGCGCCAGTTCTCCGGCGGGAGTCGGTGAGCAGTTCTTC
TRBV7-2	15	-	-	TRBJ2-1	CASTFLEPLYNEQFF	TGTGCCAGCACCTTTTTGGAGCCCCTTTACAATGAGCAGTTCTTC
TRBV7-2	16	TRBD2	once	TRBJ2-2	CASSRTSGPNTGELFF	TGTGCCAGCAGCAGGACTAGCGGGCCGAACACCGGGGAGCTGTTTTTT
TRBV29-1	10	-	-	TRBJ1-2	CSVGAEGYTF	TGCAGCGTTGGGGCAGAGGGCTACACCTTC
TRBV6-5	17	-	-	TRBJ1-2	CASSYSATRGVNYGYTF	TGTGCCAGCAGTTACTCGGCGACCCGAGGCGTTAACTATGGCTACACCTTC
TRBV20-1	15	-	-	TRBJ2-7	CSATARQGGRYEQYF	TGCAGTGCTACCGCGAGACAGGGAGGACGCTACGAGCAGTACTTC
TRBV29-1	13	-	-	TRBJ2-7	CSASPKGAYEQYF	TGCAGCGCCAGCCCGAAAGGGGCCTACGAGCAGTACTTC
TRBV5-1	14	-	-	TRBJ2-1	CASSLELYLAEQFF	TGCGCCAGCAGCTTGGAACTATATTTGGCTGAGCAGTTCTTC
TRBV13	13	TRBD1	-	TRBJ2-7	CASSDENRGEQYF	TGTGCCAGCAGCGACGAAAACAGGGGCGAGCAGTACTTC